This TCR beta chain was identified during a study of Ad26.COV2.S vaccination and SARS-CoV-2 variants. The repertoire was sequenced with immunoSEQ multiplex PCR; TCRdb's copy has only in-frame clones and lacks some. The repertoire has about 350,000 clones, 92% of them found once; the top ten carry 3% to 4%. Study observations and caveats: It was reported that spike-specific CD8+ and CD4+ T cell responses were substantially broad after vaccination. TCR breadth and depth estimates may have understated total T cell responses. Spike-specific TCR breadth ran higher among vaccine recipients than placebo recipients.

As to this clone: The antigen is undetermined.

V was pared by 1 base and J by 1 base, with 8 bases between. CDR3 length: 14 amino acids. Looked up from germline, CDR1 is SGDLS and CDR2 is YYNGEE. The TCR comes from a human donor who had recovered from COVID-19. The material was peripheral blood, obtained after recovery from COVID-19. The V and J genes are TRBV9 and TRBJ1-1; D ambiguous. CDR3 sequence (DNA): TGTGCCAGCAGCGTACAACCAGAGAACACTGAAGCTTTCTTT. This sequence encodes CASSVQPENTEAFF.